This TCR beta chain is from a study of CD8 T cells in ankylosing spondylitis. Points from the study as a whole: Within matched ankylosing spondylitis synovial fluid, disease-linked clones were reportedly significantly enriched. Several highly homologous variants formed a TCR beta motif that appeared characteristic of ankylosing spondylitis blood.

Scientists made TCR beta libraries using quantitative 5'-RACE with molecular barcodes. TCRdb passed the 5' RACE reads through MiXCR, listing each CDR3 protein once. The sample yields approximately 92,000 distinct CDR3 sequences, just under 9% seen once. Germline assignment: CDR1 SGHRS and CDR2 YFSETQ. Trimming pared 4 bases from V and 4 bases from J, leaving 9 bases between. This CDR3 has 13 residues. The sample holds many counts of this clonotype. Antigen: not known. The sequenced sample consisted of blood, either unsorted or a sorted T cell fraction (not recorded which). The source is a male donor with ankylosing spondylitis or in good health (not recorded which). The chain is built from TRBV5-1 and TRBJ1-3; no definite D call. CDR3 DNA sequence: TGCGCCAGCAGCGGCCCCGGGGGAAACACCATATATTTT. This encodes CASSGPGGNTIYF.